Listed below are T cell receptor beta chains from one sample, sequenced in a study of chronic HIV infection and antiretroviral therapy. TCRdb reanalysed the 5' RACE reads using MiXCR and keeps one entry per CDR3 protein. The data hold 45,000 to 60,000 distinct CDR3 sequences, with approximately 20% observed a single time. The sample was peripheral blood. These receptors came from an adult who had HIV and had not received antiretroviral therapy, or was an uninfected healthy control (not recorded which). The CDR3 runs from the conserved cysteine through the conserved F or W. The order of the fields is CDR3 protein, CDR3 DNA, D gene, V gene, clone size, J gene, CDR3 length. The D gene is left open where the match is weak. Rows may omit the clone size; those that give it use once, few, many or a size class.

CDR3aa: CASTLTGGRDGYTF; CDR3nt: TGTGCCAGCACTTTGACAGGGGGCCGGGATGGCTACACCTTC; d_gene: TRBD1; v_gene: TRBV2; abundance: few; j_gene: TRBJ1-2; len: 14
CDR3aa: CSVYDRGAHEQYF; CDR3nt: TGCAGCGTTTACGACAGGGGAGCCCACGAGCAGTACTTC; d_gene: TRBD1; v_gene: TRBV29-1; abundance: NA; j_gene: TRBJ2-7; len: 13
CDR3aa: CSVGNRVTEAFF; CDR3nt: TGCAGCGTTGGCAACAGGGTGACTGAAGCTTTCTTT; d_gene: NA; v_gene: TRBV29-1; abundance: few; j_gene: TRBJ1-1; len: 12
CDR3aa: CASSLGNSGNTIYF; CDR3nt: TGTGCCAGCAGCTTAGGCAACTCTGGAAACACCATATATTTT; d_gene: NA; v_gene: TRBV7-2; abundance: few; j_gene: TRBJ1-3; len: 14
CDR3aa: CASSKNRGLSYEQYF; CDR3nt: TGTGCCAGCAGTAAGAACAGGGGACTCTCCTACGAGCAGTACTTC; d_gene: NA; v_gene: TRBV28; abundance: NA; j_gene: TRBJ2-7; len: 15
CDR3aa: CASGLTSADTQYF; CDR3nt: TGTGCTAGTGGTTTGACCTCCGCTGATACGCAGTATTTT; d_gene: NA; v_gene: TRBV12-5; abundance: few; j_gene: TRBJ2-3; len: 13
CDR3aa: CASSESLQPGANVLTF; CDR3nt: TGCGCCAGCAGTGAGTCTTTACAACCTGGGGCCAACGTCCTGACTTTC; d_gene: NA; v_gene: TRBV10-1; abundance: few; j_gene: TRBJ2-6; len: 16
CDR3aa: CASSLEGHQPQHF; CDR3nt: TGTGCCAGCAGCTTGGAGGGCCATCAGCCCCAGCATTTT; d_gene: NA; v_gene: TRBV5-4; abundance: few; j_gene: TRBJ1-5; len: 13
CDR3aa: CAWSLPTGTGNSPLHF; CDR3nt: TGTGCCTGGAGTCTCCCAACCGGGACAGGAAATTCACCCCTCCACTTT; d_gene: TRBD1; v_gene: TRBV30; abundance: NA; j_gene: TRBJ1-6; len: 16
CDR3aa: CASSWTPRSNQPQHF; CDR3nt: TGTGCCAGCAGCTGGACGCCGAGATCCAATCAGCCCCAGCATTTT; d_gene: NA; v_gene: TRBV7-2; abundance: few; j_gene: TRBJ1-5; len: 15
CDR3aa: CASSLRGTAGGRSNQPQHF; CDR3nt: TGTGCCAGCAGCTTGAGGGGCACGGCAGGGGGGAGAAGCAATCAGCCCCAGCATTTT; d_gene: TRBD1; v_gene: TRBV5-6; abundance: few; j_gene: TRBJ1-5; len: 19
CDR3aa: CASSFWDFGYTF; CDR3nt: TGTGCCAGCAGTTTTTGGGACTTTGGCTACACCTTC; d_gene: NA; v_gene: TRBV28; abundance: few; j_gene: TRBJ1-2; len: 12
CDR3aa: CASRRANEQYF; CDR3nt: TGTGCCAGCAGGAGGGCCAACGAGCAGTACTTC; d_gene: NA; v_gene: TRBV10-3; abundance: NA; j_gene: TRBJ2-7; len: 11
CDR3aa: CAWSTGTGGYETQYF; CDR3nt: TGTGCCTGGAGTACCGGGACAGGGGGCTATGAGACCCAGTACTTC; d_gene: TRBD1; v_gene: TRBV30; abundance: NA; j_gene: TRBJ2-5; len: 15
CDR3aa: CSARAGLREGLDTQYF; CDR3nt: TGCAGTGCTAGAGCGGGCCTGCGGGAGGGCCTAGATACGCAGTATTTT; d_gene: TRBD2; v_gene: TRBV20-1; abundance: NA; j_gene: TRBJ2-3; len: 16
CDR3aa: CASSLARRGPYGYTF; CDR3nt: TGTGCCAGCAGCTTAGCGAGACGAGGGCCGTATGGCTACACCTTC; d_gene: NA; v_gene: TRBV11-2; abundance: many; j_gene: TRBJ1-2; len: 15
CDR3aa: CASRVAGSTDTQYF; CDR3nt: TGTGCCAGCAGGGTAGCGGGCAGCACAGATACGCAGTATTTT; d_gene: TRBD2; v_gene: TRBV28; abundance: few; j_gene: TRBJ2-3; len: 14
CDR3aa: CASSERGAGTAGANVLTF; CDR3nt: TGTGCCAGCAGCGAGAGAGGTGCGGGGACCGCTGGGGCCAACGTCCTGACTTTC; d_gene: NA; v_gene: TRBV28; abundance: few; j_gene: TRBJ2-6; len: 18
CDR3aa: CASSFQRHQETQYF; CDR3nt: TGTGCCAGCAGTTTTCAGCGGCACCAAGAGACCCAGTACTTC; d_gene: NA; v_gene: TRBV28; abundance: few; j_gene: TRBJ2-5; len: 14
CDR3aa: CASSHRKNRGLLNTEAFF; CDR3nt: TGTGCCAGCAGCCATCGAAAAAATAGGGGTTTATTGAACACTGAAGCTTTCTTT; d_gene: NA; v_gene: TRBV28; abundance: few; j_gene: TRBJ1-1; len: 18
CDR3aa: CASIETGLGTDTQYF; CDR3nt: TGTGCCAGCATAGAAACGGGACTCGGCACAGATACGCAGTATTTT; d_gene: NA; v_gene: TRBV2; abundance: few; j_gene: TRBJ2-3; len: 15
CDR3aa: CASRPPGPSSSYEQYF; CDR3nt: TGTGCCAGCAGGCCCCCGGGACCCTCAAGCTCCTACGAGCAGTACTTC; d_gene: NA; v_gene: TRBV7-2; abundance: NA; j_gene: TRBJ2-7; len: 16
CDR3aa: CASSPRQGQTDTQYF; CDR3nt: TGTGCCAGCTCACCACGTCAGGGGCAGACAGATACGCAGTATTTT; d_gene: NA; v_gene: TRBV18; abundance: NA; j_gene: TRBJ2-3; len: 15
CDR3aa: CASTRGQAFTEAFF; CDR3nt: TGTGCCAGCACCCGCGGACAGGCGTTTACTGAAGCTTTCTTT; d_gene: TRBD1; v_gene: TRBV5-5; abundance: NA; j_gene: TRBJ1-1; len: 14
CDR3aa: CASSLARTGSVYGYTF; CDR3nt: TGTGCCAGCAGCTTGGCCCGGACAGGCTCCGTCTATGGCTACACCTTC; d_gene: TRBD1; v_gene: TRBV7-8; abundance: few; j_gene: TRBJ1-2; len: 16
CDR3aa: CASSRWAPSSYEQYF; CDR3nt: TGCGCCAGCAGCCGCTGGGCGCCGAGCTCCTACGAGCAGTACTTC; d_gene: NA; v_gene: TRBV5-1; abundance: NA; j_gene: TRBJ2-7; len: 15
CDR3aa: CASSYGQGKDRGGYTF; CDR3nt: TGCGCCAGCAGCTATGGACAGGGGAAAGATCGAGGTGGCTACACCTTC; d_gene: TRBD1; v_gene: TRBV4-1; abundance: NA; j_gene: TRBJ1-2; len: 16
CDR3aa: CASSQSLGVRPQGWYF; CDR3nt: TGCGCCAGCAGCCAGAGCCTCGGGGTCCGGCCACAAGGCTGGTACTTC; d_gene: NA; v_gene: TRBV4-1; abundance: few; j_gene: TRBJ2-7; len: 16
CDR3aa: CASSLLIPRGYNSPLHF; CDR3nt: TGCGCCAGCAGCCTACTAATCCCCCGGGGGTATAATTCACCCCTCCACTTT; d_gene: NA; v_gene: TRBV4-1; abundance: few; j_gene: TRBJ1-6; len: 17
CDR3aa: CASSLGQGGNEQFF; CDR3nt: TGTGCCAGCAGTTTAGGACAGGGAGGAAATGAGCAGTTCTTC; d_gene: TRBD1; v_gene: TRBV27; abundance: NA; j_gene: TRBJ2-1; len: 14
CDR3aa: CASSYGGSYNEQFF; CDR3nt: TGTGCCAGCAGCTACGGAGGATCCTACAATGAGCAGTTCTTC; d_gene: NA; v_gene: TRBV7-3; abundance: NA; j_gene: TRBJ2-1; len: 14
CDR3aa: CASSEGQGGYGYTF; CDR3nt: TGCGCCAGCAGCGAGGGACAGGGCGGCTATGGCTACACCTTC; d_gene: TRBD1; v_gene: TRBV5-1; abundance: few; j_gene: TRBJ1-2; len: 14
CDR3aa: CASSLPPRAGNTIYF; CDR3nt: TGTGCCAGCAGTTTACCCCCCAGGGCTGGAAACACCATATATTTT; d_gene: NA; v_gene: TRBV28; abundance: few; j_gene: TRBJ1-3; len: 15
CDR3aa: CDSPPAAGDTDTQYF; CDR3nt: TGTGACAGCCCGCCGGCCGCGGGAGACACAGATACGCAGTATTTT; d_gene: TRBD2; v_gene: TRBV28; abundance: NA; j_gene: TRBJ2-3; len: 15
CDR3aa: CASSGGLGETQYF; CDR3nt: TGCGCCAGCAGCGGGGGGCTGGGCGAGACCCAGTACTTC; d_gene: NA; v_gene: TRBV5-1; abundance: few; j_gene: TRBJ2-5; len: 13
CDR3aa: CAISPGLAVTGELFF; CDR3nt: TGTGCCATCAGCCCGGGACTAGCGGTAACCGGGGAGCTGTTTTTT; d_gene: TRBD2; v_gene: TRBV10-3; abundance: NA; j_gene: TRBJ2-2; len: 15
CDR3aa: CASTRDRRTGELFF; CDR3nt: TGTGCCAGCACCAGAGACAGGAGGACCGGGGAGCTGTTTTTT; d_gene: NA; v_gene: TRBV11-1; abundance: NA; j_gene: TRBJ2-2; len: 14
CDR3aa: CASSPRTAYEQYF; CDR3nt: TGTGCCAGCAGCCCTCGGACGGCCTACGAGCAGTACTTC; d_gene: NA; v_gene: TRBV7-2; abundance: few; j_gene: TRBJ2-7; len: 13
CDR3aa: CASSSPLQGYGYTF; CDR3nt: TGTGCCAGCAGTAGCCCCTTACAGGGTTATGGCTACACCTTC; d_gene: NA; v_gene: TRBV28; abundance: NA; j_gene: TRBJ1-2; len: 14
CDR3aa: CSARVARGQRTEAFF; CDR3nt: TGCAGTGCTAGAGTGGCCAGGGGGCAGAGAACTGAAGCTTTCTTT; d_gene: TRBD1; v_gene: TRBV20-1; abundance: NA; j_gene: TRBJ1-1; len: 15
CDR3aa: CASSSLAGGRDTQYF; CDR3nt: TGTGCCAGCAGTTCCCTAGCGGGGGGGCGGGATACGCAGTATTTT; d_gene: TRBD2; v_gene: TRBV28; abundance: medium-sized; j_gene: TRBJ2-3; len: 15
CDR3aa: CASSQDGDRGYEQYF; CDR3nt: TGCGCCAGCAGCCAAGATGGAGACAGGGGATACGAGCAGTACTTC; d_gene: TRBD1; v_gene: TRBV4-1; abundance: few; j_gene: TRBJ2-7; len: 15
CDR3aa: CASSLPDRNTEAFF; CDR3nt: TGTGCCAGCAGCCTACCCGACAGGAACACTGAAGCTTTCTTT; d_gene: NA; v_gene: TRBV28; abundance: once; j_gene: TRBJ1-1; len: 14
CDR3aa: CASSTEGPYGNTIYF; CDR3nt: TGCGCCAGCAGTACCGAAGGGCCCTATGGAAACACCATATATTTT; d_gene: NA; v_gene: TRBV10-2; abundance: NA; j_gene: TRBJ1-3; len: 15